This TCR beta chain was found in a study of T cell responses to AZD1222 COVID-19 vaccine. Broader study findings: Spike-specific TCR depth and breadth grew after two AZD1222 doses. The donor cohort was predominantly white British with a female majority, and clonal diversity may have been underestimated.

Regarding this clone: Antigen unknown. Other DNA sequences in this specimen translate into the identical CDR3.

Assay: immunoSEQ multiplex PCR; the TCRdb copy retains only in-frame clones and omits some. In the table there are over 150,000 clones, approximately 90% of which are singletons. Germline V lookup: CDR1 SGHRS, CDR2 YFSETQ. The germline V and J ends were trimmed by 0 bases and 3 bases, with 6 bases remaining between them. This CDR3 contains 13 residues. The genes are TRBV5-1 and TRBJ1-2, with D maybe TRBD1 (6 bases). The sequence came from an adult who received the AZD1222 COVID-19 vaccine. Here the sequenced sample was peripheral blood, taken 28 days after the second AZD1222 dose. CDR3 nucleotides: TGCGCCAGCAGCTTGGAGGGGGACTATGGCTACACCTTC. Protein sequence: CASSLEGDYGYTF.